These 13 T cell receptor beta chains came from one sample sequenced in a study of CD8+CD57+ T cells in acquired aplastic anemia. Genomic DNA constituted the template upon which TCR beta VDJ and CDR3 profiling was performed. MiXCR, run by TCRdb on the reads, gives a single entry per CDR3 protein. The table records approximately 190,000 distinct CDR3 sequences, nearly 50% of them present only once. Patients chosen for sequencing had CD8+CD57+ cells that had expanded, as shown by flow cytometry. The material sequenced was sorted CD4+, CD8+, or CD8+CD57+ T cells (not recorded which) from PBMCs. The receptors shown here come from a human donor with aplastic anemia.

This clonotype was picked up many times. This sequence joins TRBV5-1 and TRBJ2-5; no definite D call. The V gene's germline CDR1 is SGHRS and CDR2 YFSETQ. The CDR3 contains 14 residues. V shed 1 base and J shed 1 base, with 8 bases lying between them. The CDR3 here is CASSLTRLQETQYF. CDR3 DNA sequence: TGCGCCAGCAGCTTGACACGGCTCCAAGAGACCCAGTACTTC.

There are a few counts of this clonotype. The J gene is TRBJ2-2, the V gene TRBV7-9, with a possible D match to TRBD1 (5 bases). In germline, CDR1 is SEHNR, CDR2 FQNEAQ (reference sequence). With 4 bases removed from V and 6 bases from J, the gap between germline ends came to 9 bases. The CDR3 totals 13 residues. The CDR3 region has the DNA TGTGCCAGCAGCTCCCAAGGGGCCGGGGAGCTGTTTTTT. This gives the protein CASSSQGAGELFF.

CDR3 DNA: TGCAGCGTTGAAGGGGGTGACGAGCAGTACTTC. Translated, it gives CSVEGGDEQYF. The V call is TRBV29-1, the J call TRBJ2-7; D is ambiguous. The length of the CDR3 is 11 residues. Trimming shortened V by 1 base and J by 5 bases, and 6 bases separated the two germline ends. The germline V gene encodes CDR1 SQVTM and CDR2 ANQGSEA.

This clonotype was found many times. The chain carries TRBV25-1 and TRBJ2-5, with D perhaps matching TRBD1 (6 bases). Trimming stripped 2 bases from V and 4 bases from J, with 8 bases between. CDR1 and CDR2 from the germline V gene are MGHDK and SYGVNS. This CDR3 has 13 amino acids. CDR3: CASSEGGRETQYF. CDR3 nucleotides: TGTGCCAGCAGTGAAGGGGGCCGAGAGACCCAGTACTTC.

This clonotype was detected once. A clone one base away is much larger, so this may be a read error. The rearrangement links TRBV7-8 to TRBJ2-2; the D call may be TRBD1 or TRBD2 (5 bases each). The CDR3 spans 15 residues. Germline V gives CDR1 SGHVS, CDR2 FQNEAQ. The CDR3 region is CASSRDDAGTGELFF. The CDR3 DNA sequence: TGCGCCAGCAGCAGGGACGACGCGGGCACCGGGGAGCTGTTTTTT.

This clonotype was observed a few times. V is TRBV3-1 and J is TRBJ1-1; no clear D gene. This CDR3 is built from 12 residues. The germline gives CDR1 LGHDT, CDR2 YNNKEL (reference sequence). V was trimmed by 4 bases and J by 6 bases, leaving 9 bases between them. CDR3 amino acids: CASSLLEAEAFF. The CDR3 DNA is TGTGCCAGCAGCCTACTGGAGGCTGAAGCTTTCTTT. Complete variable domain (other parts from reference TRBV3-1 and TRBJ1-1): DTAVSQTPKYLVTQMGNDKSIKCEQNLGHDTMYWYKQDSKKFLKIMFSYNNKELIINETVPNRFSPKSPDKAHLNLHINSLELGDSAVYFCASSLLEAEAFFGQGTRLTVV.

This chain connects TRBV20-1 to TRBJ1-1, with 7 bases that match TRBD1. Trimming at V came to 7 bases and at J to 3 bases, leaving 8 bases not matched to a gene. CDR1 DFQATT and CDR2 SNEGSKA come from the germline V gene (reference sequence). The CDR3 is 13 residues long. The CDR3 spells CSGPPQGDTEAFF. The DNA for the CDR3 is TGCAGTGGCCCACCCCAGGGGGACACTGAAGCTTTCTTT.

This clonotype was seen repeatedly, ten times or more. The chain employs TRBV5-1 and TRBJ1-3, with TRBD1 as a possible D gene (5 bases). Germline lookup yields CDR1 SGHRS and CDR2 YFSETQ. The V end was cut by 4 bases, the J end by 4 bases, with 15 bases between. The CDR3 loop spans 15 amino acids. In nucleotides, the CDR3 is TGCGCCAGCAGCCTCACGGACGGGACGGGAAACACCATATATTTT. Residues: CASSLTDGTGNTIYF.

This clonotype was seen ten or more times. This chain links TRBV19 with TRBJ1-1; D uncertain. This CDR3 is 12 amino acids long. With 7 bases removed from V and 2 bases from J, the gap between germline ends came to 8 bases. Germline V gene lookup returns CDR1 LNHDA and CDR2 SQIVND (reference sequence). The CDR3 DNA sequence: TGTGCCAGTAAGGACCAAAACACTGAAGCTTTCTTT. Amino acids: CASKDQNTEAFF.

This clonotype showed up many times. This chain connects TRBV7-3 to TRBJ2-5, with D unclear. V shed 3 bases and J shed 1 base, with 6 bases lying between them. Germline CDR1 is SGHTA and CDR2 is FQGTGA. CDR3 length: 13 amino acids. The CDR3 bases are TGTGCCAGCAGCTTTGGGTCCCAAGAGACCCAGTACTTC. Translation: CASSFGSQETQYF.

This clonotype was seen a handful of times. The chain joins TRBV10-3 to TRBJ1-2; D is possibly TRBD1 (6 bases). Germline V gene lookup returns CDR1 ENHRY and CDR2 SYGVKD. The ends were cut back, 3 bases at V and 1 base at J, with 12 bases in the middle. The length of the CDR3 is 15 residues. DNA of the CDR3: TGTGCCATCAGTGAAGGAAGGGGGAGTAACTATGGCTACACCTTC. Protein: CAISEGRGSNYGYTF.

The sample holds a few counts of this clonotype. This sequence joins TRBV4-2 and TRBJ1-5; 7 bases are a match to TRBD1. CDR1 is LGHNA and CDR2 is YNFKEQ in the germline V gene. This CDR3 is 17 amino acids long. V gave up 7 bases and J gave up 2 bases; unmatched junction bases: 14. Here the CDR3 DNA reads TGTGCCAGCACCCTAACCCTTACAGGGGTCGGCAATCAGCCCCAGCATTTT. Its protein product is CASTLTLTGVGNQPQHF.

At least ten counts were recorded for this clonotype. The V call is TRBV19, the J call TRBJ2-2; 8 bases agree with TRBD1. V dropped 9 bases and J dropped 2; count of bases not matched to a gene: 8. Germline CDR1 is LNHDA and CDR2 is SQIVND (reference sequence). The CDR3 is 15 amino acids. The CDR3 sequence: CASLDRGLNTGELFF. The CDR3 bases are TGTGCCAGCTTAGACAGGGGACTCAACACCGGGGAGCTGTTTTTT.